A single sample is the source of the 7 T cell receptor beta chains below, sequenced in a study of T cell responses to AZD1222 COVID-19 vaccine. Some clones are missing from TCRdb's copy, which holds only in-frame ones; the method was immunoSEQ multiplex PCR. The table lists around 87,000 clones, 85% to 90% of them singletons. The sample in question was peripheral blood, obtained 28 days after the second AZD1222 dose. The receptors were sampled from an adult who received the AZD1222 COVID-19 vaccine.

This clone was picked up one time. The V call is TRBV19, the J call TRBJ1-3; 7 bases align to TRBD1. There are 18 residues in the CDR3. Germline V CDR1 and CDR2: LNHDA, SQIVND (reference sequence). The ends lost 7 bases at V and 0 bases at J; junction bases unmatched: 15. This chain's CDR3 is CASTPGQAPLSSGNTIYF. The CDR3 DNA follows: TGTGCCAGTACCCCAGGACAGGCGCCACTTAGCTCTGGAAACACCATATATTTT.

The chain recombines TRBV2 with TRBJ1-4; 7 positions agree with TRBD1. The CDR3 extends over 15 amino acids. CDR1 is SNHLY and CDR2 is FYNNEI in the germline V gene. The trim removed 6 bases at V and 1 base at J, leaving 5 bases unmatched. CDR3 DNA: TGTGCCAGCAGGGGACAGCTGCAAACTAATGAAAAACTGTTTTTT. This encodes CASRGQLQTNEKLFF.

This chain uses TRBV30 with TRBJ1-2; D is uncertain. With 0 bases removed from V and 7 bases from J, the gap between germline ends came to 9 bases. This CDR3 contains 12 residues. CDR1 GTSNPN and CDR2 SVGIG come from the germline V gene (reference sequence). The CDR3 sequence: CAWSVQRRGYTF. CDR3 DNA: TGTGCCTGGAGTGTACAACGTCGTGGCTACACCTTC.

The V gene is TRBV11-2, the J gene TRBJ2-5; no firm D call. In germline, CDR1 is SGHAT, CDR2 FQNNGV. The V end was cut by 0 bases, the J end by 0 bases, with 14 bases between. This CDR3 is 17 amino acids long. Here the CDR3 reads CASSLDSVTQYQETQYF. CDR3 nucleotides: TGTGCCAGCAGCTTAGATTCTGTGACACAGTACCAAGAGACCCAGTACTTC.

This rearrangement joins TRBV7-9 to TRBJ2-2, with 11 bases that match TRBD2. The V gene end was trimmed by 1 base and the J gene end by 6 bases; junction bases not matched to a gene: 4. This CDR3 is built from 16 residues. CDR1 is SEHNR and CDR2 is FQNEAQ in the germline V gene (reference sequence). As DNA, the CDR3 is TGTGCCAGCAGCTTAGTCCCTAGCGGGGGGCCCGGGGAGCTGTTTTTT. The encoded protein is CASSLVPSGGPGELFF.

This rearrangement joins TRBV6-4 to TRBJ1-1; 12 nucleotides line up with TRBD1. This CDR3 region has 12 residues. Germline V gene data show CDR1 as MRHNA and CDR2 as SNTAGT. V gave up 6 bases and J gave up 8 bases; unmatched junction bases: 1. DNA of the CDR3: TGTGCCAGCAGCGGGACAGGGGGCGAAGCTTTCTTT. Residues: CASSGTGGEAFF.

The rearrangement links TRBV18 to TRBJ2-7, with D perhaps given as TRBD1 or TRBD2 (5 bases each). Trimming shortened V by 0 bases and J by 3 bases, and 12 bases separated the two germline ends. Germline V CDR1 and CDR2: KGHSH, LQKENI. The CDR3 totals 15 residues. The CDR3 reads CASSPPQGGGYEQYF. The CDR3 DNA reads TGTGCCAGCTCACCACCTCAGGGTGGAGGCTACGAGCAGTACTTC.